This T cell receptor beta chain originates from a study of Ad26.COV2.S vaccination and SARS-CoV-2 variants. Treatment given: roughly 20 received Ad26.COV2.S at low or high dose, single or two shots; several received placebo; per-sample allocation not given. It was on day 63 after the first vaccine or placebo injection that samples were taken. This table comes from immunoSEQ multiplex PCR, and its TCRdb copy is limited to in-frame clones, with some not included. The table records roughly 700,000 clones, approximately 88% of them present only once. From germline, CDR1 is SGHRS and CDR2 YFSETQ. Trimming cost V 0 bases and J 8 bases; bases outside gene matches: 7. The CDR3 is made up of 16 amino acids. As concerns this clone: Its antigen is undetermined.

Study-wide results and caveats: Overall T cell responses may have been underestimated by the analyses of TCR breadth and depth.

The sequence derives from a person aged 18-65 years who received the Ad26.COV2.S COVID-19 vaccine or a placebo. The sequencing used peripheral blood, collected in a trial of Ad26.COV2.S vaccine versus placebo. The chain has TRBV5-1 and TRBJ2-1; 11 nucleotides agree with TRBD2. The CDR3 protein is CASSLEGSGRVYEQFF. In DNA form, the CDR3 reads TGCGCCAGCAGCTTGGAGGGTAGCGGGAGGGTCTATGAGCAGTTCTTC. The full variable domain, in which reference TRBV5-1 and TRBJ2-1 provide the parts outside the CDR3, is KAGVTQTPRYLIKTRGQQVTLSCSPISGHRSVSWYQQTPGQGLQFLFEYFSETQRNKGNFPGRFSGRQFSNSRSEMNVSTLELGDSALYLCASSLEGSGRVYEQFFGPGTRLTVL.